The following is a T cell receptor (beta chain) sequence with its context. Its specific antigen is unknown. Per-base qualities were not stored, and no clone one base away is much larger. The trim is 0 bases for V and 6 bases for J, with a gap of 8 bases between the germline ends. The CDR3 runs 13 amino acids, cysteine and phenylalanine included. Only CDR3 DNA remains: 39 bases, in frame from the first base. Reading the germline V gene (reference sequence) gives CDR1 GTSNPN and CDR2 SVGIG. The treatment or condition label for this specimen denotes: some 20 received Ad26.COV2.S at low or high dose, single or two shots; about 5 received placebo; per-sample allocation not given. For vaccine and placebo recipients, the sequenced repertoires came from samples collected on day 63 after the first injection. Between 29 July and 7 August 2020, Cohort 1b enrolled about two dozen adults aged 18-55 years at one site in Boston, USA. As a vaccine, Ad26.COV2.S was a replication-incompetent adenovirus type 26 vector that expressed a prefusion-stabilized SARS-CoV-2 spike protein derived from the original Wuhan strain.

The immunoSEQ Assay was the method used to sequence TCRbeta CDR3 regions. After extraction, genomic DNA underwent amplification by bias-controlled multiplex PCR, followed by high-throughput sequencing. The source study handled its data this way. To quantify the absolute abundance of each unique TCRbeta CDR3 region, sequences were collapsed and filtered. T cell fraction was estimated by normalizing TCRbeta template counts to usable DNA, which was measured by amplifying reference genes present in all nucleated cells. Repertoire TCRs were annotated as SARS-CoV-2-specific by exact matching of V gene, CDR3 amino acid sequence and J gene to a known reactive TCR set. The reference SARS-CoV-2 TCR set came from MIRA and was filtered for enrichment in COVID-19-positive ImmuneCODE repertoires, removing public or cross-reactive TCRs. Drawing on the MIRA antigens, annotated TCRs were analysed further at the level of specific ORF or position within ORF. Breadth was defined as annotated unique rearrangements over total unique productive rearrangements; depth was the summed frequency of those rearrangements. Two-sided Wilcoxon rank-sum tests were used to compare TCR breadth between groups. Imported from immuneACCESS, the table was reduced by TCRdb to in-frame sequences with V and J called. These copies leave out some clones; in studies compared against another copy, an unresolved V gene accounts for under half, and the cause of the remainder is not known. V, J and clone size derive from that table, while D and trimming were established from the DNA sequence. The sample table lists around 300,000 clones, around nine tenths of them with a count of one. The top ten clones comprise around 10% of the sample.

These data belong to a study of Ad26.COV2.S vaccination and SARS-CoV-2 variants (TCRdb year 2021). Broadly, across the study: Donors in the vaccine arm were drawn from COV1001, a multicentre, randomized, double-blind, placebo-controlled phase I-IIa trial testing Ad26.COV2.S in healthy adults. Dosing of Ad26.COV2.S was intramuscular, at either 5x10^10 or 1x10^11 viral particles, delivered as one shot or as two shots spaced 56 days apart. Investigators remained blinded to trial group allocation during experiments and outcome assessment. TCRbeta repertoire sequencing served as the tool for gauging how specific and how broad the SARS-CoV-2-reactive T cell receptors were following Ad26.COV2.S vaccination. A total of 32 samples were included in the TCR-sequenced set, comprising around 19 Ad26.COV2.S vaccine recipients, 5 placebo recipients and 8 SARS-CoV-2 convalescent individuals. Trial participants were randomized into five groups of five, in which low-dose or high-dose Ad26.COV2.S was given once or twice, or placebo was given on both occasions. Findings and caveats that apply to the study as a whole: Non-spike TCR breadth was comparable between vaccine and placebo recipients, consistent with the vaccine containing only spike. The study lacked the statistical power to compare responses across vaccine doses or regimens. Spike-specific TCR breadth was higher in Ad26.COV2.S recipients than in placebo recipients (P = 0.0014). It was noted by the authors that total T cell responses may have been underestimated by the TCR breadth and depth analyses. After vaccination, spike-specific CD8+ and CD4+ T cell responses were reported to show substantial breadth.

The sample was peripheral blood, taken in a trial of Ad26.COV2.S vaccine versus placebo. The rearranged segments are TRBV30 and TRBJ1-4; matching of 5 bases hints at TRBD1 as the D gene. The sequence was collected from a person between 18 and 65 years old who received the Ad26.COV2.S COVID-19 vaccine or a placebo. Here is the DNA: TGTGCCTGGAGTGTGGGACCGGATGAAAAACTGTTTTTT. The encoded protein is CAWSVGPDEKLFF.